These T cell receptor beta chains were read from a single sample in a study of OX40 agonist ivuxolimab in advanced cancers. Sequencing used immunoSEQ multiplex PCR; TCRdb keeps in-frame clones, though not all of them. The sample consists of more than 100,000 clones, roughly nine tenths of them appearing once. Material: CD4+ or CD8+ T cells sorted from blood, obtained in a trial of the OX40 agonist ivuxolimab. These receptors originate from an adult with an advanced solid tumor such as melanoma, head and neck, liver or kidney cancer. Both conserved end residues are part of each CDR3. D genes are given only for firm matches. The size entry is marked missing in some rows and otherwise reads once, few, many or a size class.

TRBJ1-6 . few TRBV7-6 TGTGCCAGCAGCTTAGGGGGGCATAATTCACCCCTCCACTTT CASSLGGHNSPLHF
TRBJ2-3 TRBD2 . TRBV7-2 TGTGCCAGCATCGACCGGCTAGCGGGGCTGTCGATTACGCAGTATTTT CASIDRLAGLSITQYF
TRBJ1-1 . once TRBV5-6 TGTGCCAGCAGCTCTAGGGACAATACTGAAGCTTTCTTT CASSSRDNTEAFF
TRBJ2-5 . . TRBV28 TGTGCCAGCAGTAATGTAGGGGCCCAGTACTTC CASSNVGAQYF
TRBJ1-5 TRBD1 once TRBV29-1 TGCAGCGTTCAGGGGGCTACGGGTCAGCCCCAGCATTTT CSVQGATGQPQHF
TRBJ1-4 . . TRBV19 TGTGCCAGTAGCAGCCCCAACAAGGGGGGTAATGAAAAACTGGTTTTT CASSSPNKGGNEKLVF
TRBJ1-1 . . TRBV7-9 TGTGCCAGCAGCTTCCCAACCGGGAACACTGAAGCTTTCTTT CASSFPTGNTEAFF
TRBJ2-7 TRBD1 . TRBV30 TGTGCCTCGGGACAGGGACTCTACGAGCAGTACTTC CASGQGLYEQYF
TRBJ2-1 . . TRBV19 TGTGCCAGTAGTCCCCGCGGGACTTCGGGTGAGCAGTTCTTC CASSPRGTSGEQFF
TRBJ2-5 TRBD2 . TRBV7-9 TGTGCCAGCAGCGCCCGACTAGCGGTCCCCACCCAGTACTTC CASSARLAVPTQYF
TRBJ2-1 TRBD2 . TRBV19 TGTGCCAGTAGTATCCGGGGGGGCCAAAATGAGCAGTTCTTC CASSIRGGQNEQFF
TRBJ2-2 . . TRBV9 TGTGCCAGCAGCTTATCCGGGACACTCAGCACCGGGGAGCTGTTTTTT CASSLSGTLSTGELFF
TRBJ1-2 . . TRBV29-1 TGCAGCGTTGGTGGCACTAACTATGGCTACACCTTC CSVGGTNYGYTF
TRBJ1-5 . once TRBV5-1 TGCGCCAGCAGCTTGTTTTTGGGGGGGCAGCCCCAGCATTTT CASSLFLGGQPQHF
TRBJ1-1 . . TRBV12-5 TGTGCTAGTGGTTTGGTCGTTTCAGGGAGGTTAGCTGAAGCTTTCTTT CASGLVVSGRLAEAFF
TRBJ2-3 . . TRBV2 TGTGCCAGCAGACTAGAAACAGATACGCAGTATTTT CASRLETDTQYF
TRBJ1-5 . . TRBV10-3 TGTGCCATCAGTGCTACACCGAATAGCAATCAGCCCCAGCATTTT CAISATPNSNQPQHF
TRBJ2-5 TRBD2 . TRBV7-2 TGTGCCAGCAAGCTTAATAGCGGGGGGCACCAAGAGACCCAGTACTTC CASKLNSGGHQETQYF
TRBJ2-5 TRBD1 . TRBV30 TGTGCCTGGAGTGGAAGTAGCGGGACAGGGGTCGGGGTAAAAGAGACCCAGTACTTC CAWSGSSGTGVGVKETQYF
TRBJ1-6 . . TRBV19 TGTGCCAGTAGTATCGAAAGACAGCCCGATTCACCCCTCCACTTT CASSIERQPDSPLHF
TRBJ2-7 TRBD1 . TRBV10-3 TGTGCCATCAGTGATTCCGGGACAGGGATCTACGAGCAGTACTTC CAISDSGTGIYEQYF
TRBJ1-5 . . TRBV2 TGTGCCAGCAGCTGGACAGTCGGTTTGAATCAGCCCCAGCATTTT CASSWTVGLNQPQHF
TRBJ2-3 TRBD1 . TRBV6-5 TGTGCCAGCAGTTCCCGGGACAGGGGTGATACGCAGTATTTT CASSSRDRGDTQYF
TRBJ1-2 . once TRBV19 TGTGCCAGTAGTATAGAGACAGCGCGGCATGGCTACACCTTC CASSIETARHGYTF
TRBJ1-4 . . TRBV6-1 TGTGCCAGCTCCATAGGAGGCAATGAAAAACTGTTTTTT CASSIGGNEKLFF
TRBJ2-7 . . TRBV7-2 TGTGCCAGCAGCTTAGTGCAGGGTAGGGAGCAGTACTTC CASSLVQGREQYF
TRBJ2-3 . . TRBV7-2 TGTGCCAGCAGCTACAGGGTAGATACGCAGTATTTT CASSYRVDTQYF
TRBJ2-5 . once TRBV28 TGTGCCAGCAGTTTAGGGGGATGGGAGACCCAGTACTTC CASSLGGWETQYF
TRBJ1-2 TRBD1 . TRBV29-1 TGCAGCGTCGGGGACAGGGGGCGCCGGGGTGGCTACACCTTC CSVGDRGRRGGYTF
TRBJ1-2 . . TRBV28 TGTGCCAGCAGGGGGGCGGAGCAGACTTTTAACTATGGCTACACCTTC CASRGAEQTFNYGYTF
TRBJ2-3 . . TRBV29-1 TGCAGCGGTGGGGACCCTGGGGTGCGGGGCACAGATACGCAGTATTTT CSGGDPGVRGTDTQYF
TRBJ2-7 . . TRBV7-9 TGTGCCAGCAGCTTAGGGGGTCTGAGGGAGCAGTACTTC CASSLGGLREQYF
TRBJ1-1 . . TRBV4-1 TGCGCCAGCAGCCAAGTTAGGGCCGCCAGCTCTGAAGCTTTCTTT CASSQVRAASSEAFF
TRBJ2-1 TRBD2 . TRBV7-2 TGTGCCAGCAGCTTAGCATCCCGGCGGGGGGGCAGGGGTAATGAGCAGTTCTTC CASSLASRRGGRGNEQFF
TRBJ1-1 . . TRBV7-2 TGTGCCAGCAGTTACCCGGGAGGCCTCACTGAAGCTTTCTTT CASSYPGGLTEAFF
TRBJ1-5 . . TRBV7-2 TGTGCCAGCACCAAGGACGGACAGCCCCAGCATTTT CASTKDGQPQHF
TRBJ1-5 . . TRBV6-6 TGTGCCAGCAGTTACCGGGGGTATAGCAATCAGCCCCAGCATTTT CASSYRGYSNQPQHF
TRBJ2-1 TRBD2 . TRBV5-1 TGCGCCAGCAGCCCTATAGCGGGGACTACCCGTCCGGGTGAGCAGTTCTTC CASSPIAGTTRPGEQFF
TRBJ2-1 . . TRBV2 TGTGCCAGCAGGGGGGGCGGGGAGCAGTTCTTC CASRGGGEQFF